The source of this T cell receptor (beta chain) is a study of shared clonotypes between healthy human individuals. General study findings and limits: Sequencing depth was a factor that was expected to affect clonotype sharing among donors.

In regard to this clone: Its antigen is unidentified. At one boundary the junction diverges from the germline segment, which might be a read error.

The CDR3 runs to 16 residues. From germline, CDR1 is SGHNT and CDR2 YENEEA. As processed by the authors: ImmunoSEQ supplied junction-only sequences lacking quality scores, so filtering was different. Using immunoSEQ multiplex PCR, the repertoire was profiled, and TCRdb retains in-frame clones only, with some absent. V, J and clone size derive from that table, while D and trimming were established from the DNA sequence. The sample carries about 500,000 clones, approximately 77% recorded once. Every one of the donors was a Caucasian adult that lived in Nashville, Tennessee. The chain joins TRBV11-3 to TRBJ2-1, with TRBD2 matching 10 bases. Sequenced material: PBMCs. This TCR was recovered from a woman aged 40 to 49 in good health. Some clones in this sample may be carry-over from other donors' samples. This CDR3 reads CAGSSGTSGRVDEQFF. The CDR3 nucleotides are TGTGCCGGCAGCTCCGGGACCAGCGGGAGGGTCGATGAGCAGTTCTTC.